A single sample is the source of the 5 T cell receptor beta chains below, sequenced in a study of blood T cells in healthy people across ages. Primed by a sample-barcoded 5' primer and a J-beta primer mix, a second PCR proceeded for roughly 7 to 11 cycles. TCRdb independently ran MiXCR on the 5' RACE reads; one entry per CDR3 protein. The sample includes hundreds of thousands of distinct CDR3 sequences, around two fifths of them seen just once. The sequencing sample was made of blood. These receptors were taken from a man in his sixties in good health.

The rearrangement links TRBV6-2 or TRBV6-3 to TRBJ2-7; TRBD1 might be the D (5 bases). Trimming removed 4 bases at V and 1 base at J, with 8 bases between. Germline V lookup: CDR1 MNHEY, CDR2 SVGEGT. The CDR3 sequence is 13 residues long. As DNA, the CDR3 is TGTGCCAGCAGTTGGACAATTTCCTACGAGCAGTACTTC. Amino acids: CASSWTISYEQYF.

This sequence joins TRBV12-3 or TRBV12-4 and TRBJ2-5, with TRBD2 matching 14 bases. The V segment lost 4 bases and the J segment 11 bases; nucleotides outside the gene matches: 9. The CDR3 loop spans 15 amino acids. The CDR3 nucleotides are TGTGCCAGCAGTTCATTTTTGACTAGCGGGGGGGAGCAGTACTTC. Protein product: CASSSFLTSGGEQYF.

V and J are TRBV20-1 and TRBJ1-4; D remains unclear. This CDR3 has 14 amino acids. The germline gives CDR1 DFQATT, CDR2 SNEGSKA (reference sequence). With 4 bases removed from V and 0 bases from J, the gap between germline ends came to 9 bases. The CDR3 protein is CSANEVATNEKLFF. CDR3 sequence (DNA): TGCAGTGCTAATGAAGTTGCAACTAATGAAAAACTGTTTTTT.

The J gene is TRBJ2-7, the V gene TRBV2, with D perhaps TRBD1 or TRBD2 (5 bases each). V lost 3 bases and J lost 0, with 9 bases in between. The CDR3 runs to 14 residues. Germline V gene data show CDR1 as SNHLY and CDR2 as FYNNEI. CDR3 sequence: CASSEWGSSYEQYF. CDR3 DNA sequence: TGTGCCAGCAGTGAGTGGGGGAGCTCCTACGAGCAGTACTTC.

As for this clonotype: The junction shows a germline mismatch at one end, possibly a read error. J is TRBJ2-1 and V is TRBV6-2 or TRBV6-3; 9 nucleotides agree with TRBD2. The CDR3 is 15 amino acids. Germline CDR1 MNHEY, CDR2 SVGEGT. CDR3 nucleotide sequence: TGTGCCAGCAGTAACGGACTAGCGTCCTACAATGGGCAGTTCTTC. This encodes CASSNGLASYNGQFF.